Sequencing of this TCR beta chain was carried out in a study of T cell responses to AZD1222 COVID-19 vaccine (dated by TCRdb to the early 2020s). As for the study more broadly: AZD1222 recipients given second doses at about 4 weeks or at about 12 weeks were pooled, since spike-specific TCR depth and breadth were not found to differ between the two schedules. A total of 240 or so trial participants underwent TCR sequencing, of whom roughly 210 had received two doses of AZD1222 and approximately 25 had received two doses of the MenACWY control vaccine. Trial participants were enrolled into age subgroups of 18-55, 56-69 and 70-plus years, which contained roughly 140, 27 and 60 TCR-sequenced participants, respectively. The investigation overall reported the following: Only six AZD1222 recipients were SARS-CoV-2 seropositive at baseline, limiting conclusions about previously exposed vaccinees. The 56-69-year group was small, and its depth increase did not reach significance, likely because of low power. No day 14 peak-response samples were available, so repertoires were characterized only after the peak T cell response. Most participants were white British and females outnumbered males, and the authors suggested that clonal diversity may have been underestimated. The whole spike protein was spanned by vaccine-associated CD4 TCRs, and dominant responses were seen in regions 160-218 and 743-854. Reportedly, close to half of the unique spike-specific TCRs recognized epitopes lying outside the regions that are mutated in the B.1.351 and B.1.1.7 variants. A significant rise in spike-specific TCR breadth and depth was observed after two AZD1222 doses relative to day 0 and relative to MenACWY recipients.

The CDR3 regions of human TCRbeta chains were analyzed by immunosequencing. In the paper's pipeline: TCRs in the repertoires were compared against a reference library of SARS-CoV-2-specific TCRs that had been generated with the MIRA antigen-specificity platform. Breadth was defined as the fraction of unique TCRs that were SARS-CoV-2-associated, and depth was defined as the fraction of total T cells that were SARS-CoV-2-associated. Each spike-specific TCR was assigned to its reactive spike region and to a CD4 or CD8 class using the MIRA data. Log10-transformed breadth and depth values were compared by one-way ANOVA with Sidak's multiple comparisons tests. TCRdb retrieved this table from immuneACCESS and kept in-frame rearrangements only. Not all clones are present; in checked studies, unresolved V genes account for under half, and no reason is known for the remainder. V, J and clone size were drawn from that table, and D and trimming were deduced from the DNA. Across this sample there are about 120,000 clones, with 88% seen only once. About 6% of the sample is held by the ten biggest clonotypes.

According to the study, the label for this sample's time point signals: baseline before first vaccination. Vaccinee samples came from UK trials COV001 and COV002, including a single-blind randomized controlled phase 2/3 trial of AZD1222 (ChAdOx1 nCoV-19) in healthy adults. For TCRbeta chain sequencing, PBMC samples were collected from trial participants at day 0 and at day 28 after the second dose. In the case of this clone: The antigen it binds to is not known. Base qualities are not at hand, and no much larger clone is one base apart.

From the cysteine up to the phenylalanine, the CDR3 has a length of 13 residues. Kept here is only the CDR3 DNA, which spans 39 bases and is read in frame from base 1. At the junction V is shortened by 3 bases and J by 7 bases, with 7 bases in between. For CDR1 and CDR2, the germline V gene (reference sequence) lists LNHDA and SQIVND. The TCR originated in an adult in good health. Here the chain combines TRBV19 and TRBJ1-6, with no confidently assigned D gene. This specimen consisted of peripheral blood, obtained on day 0 of AZD1222 vaccination. The CDR3 is CASSMELNSPLHF. The DNA is TGTGCCAGTAGTATGGAATTGAATTCACCCCTCCACTTT.